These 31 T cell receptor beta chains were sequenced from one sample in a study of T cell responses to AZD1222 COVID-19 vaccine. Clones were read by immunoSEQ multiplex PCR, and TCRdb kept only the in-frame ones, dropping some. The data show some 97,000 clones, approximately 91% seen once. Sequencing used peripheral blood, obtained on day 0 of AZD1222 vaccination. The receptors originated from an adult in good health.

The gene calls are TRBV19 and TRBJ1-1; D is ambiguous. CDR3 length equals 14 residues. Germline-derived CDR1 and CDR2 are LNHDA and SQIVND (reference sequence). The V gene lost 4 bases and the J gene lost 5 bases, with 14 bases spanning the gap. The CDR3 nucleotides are TGTGCCAGTAGTACCAAGGGCGGGAGAACTGAAGCTTTCTTT. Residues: CASSTKGGRTEAFF.

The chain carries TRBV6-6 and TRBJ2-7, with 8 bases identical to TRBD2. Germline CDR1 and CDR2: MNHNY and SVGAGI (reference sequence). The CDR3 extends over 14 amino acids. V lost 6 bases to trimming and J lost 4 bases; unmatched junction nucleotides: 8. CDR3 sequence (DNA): TGTGCCAGCAGCCAAAGCGGGAGCGCTTACGAGCAGTACTTC. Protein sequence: CASSQSGSAYEQYF.

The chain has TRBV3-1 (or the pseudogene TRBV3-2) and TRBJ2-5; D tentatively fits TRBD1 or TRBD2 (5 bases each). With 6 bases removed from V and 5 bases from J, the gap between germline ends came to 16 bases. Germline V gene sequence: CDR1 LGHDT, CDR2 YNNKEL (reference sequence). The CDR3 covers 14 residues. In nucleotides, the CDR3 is TGTGCCAGCAGACGGGACGGTCCAGGGGAGACCCAGTACTTC. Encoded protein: CASRRDGPGETQYF.

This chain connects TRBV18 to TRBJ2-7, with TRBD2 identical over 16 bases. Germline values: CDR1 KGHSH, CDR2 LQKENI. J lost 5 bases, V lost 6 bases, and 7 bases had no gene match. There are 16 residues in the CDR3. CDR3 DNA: TGTGCCAGCTCCCCCGGGACTAGCGGGAGGGTACACGAGCAGTACTTC. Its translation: CASSPGTSGRVHEQYF.

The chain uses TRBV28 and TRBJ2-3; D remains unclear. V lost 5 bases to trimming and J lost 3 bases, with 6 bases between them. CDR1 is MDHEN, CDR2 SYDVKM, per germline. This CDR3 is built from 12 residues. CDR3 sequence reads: CASSPVTDTQYF. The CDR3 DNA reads TGTGCCAGCAGTCCTGTAACAGATACGCAGTATTTT. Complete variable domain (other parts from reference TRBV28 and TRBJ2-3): DVKVTQSSRYLVKRTGEKVFLECVQDMDHENMFWYRQDPGLGLRLIYFSYDVKMKEKGDIPEGYSVSREKKERFSLILESASTNQTSMYLCASSPVTDTQYFGPGTRLTVL.

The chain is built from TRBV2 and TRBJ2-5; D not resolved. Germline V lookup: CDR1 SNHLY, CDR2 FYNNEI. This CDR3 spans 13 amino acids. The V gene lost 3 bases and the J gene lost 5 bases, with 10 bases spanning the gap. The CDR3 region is CASSDLFRETQYF. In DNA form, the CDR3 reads TGTGCCAGCAGTGACTTATTTAGGGAGACCCAGTACTTC. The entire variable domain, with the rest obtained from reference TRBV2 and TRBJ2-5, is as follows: EPEVTQTPSHQVTQMGQEVILRCVPISNHLYFYWYRQILGQKVEFLVSFYNNEISEKSEIFDDQFSVERPDGSNFTLKIRSTKLEDSAMYFCASSDLFRETQYFGPGTRLLVL.

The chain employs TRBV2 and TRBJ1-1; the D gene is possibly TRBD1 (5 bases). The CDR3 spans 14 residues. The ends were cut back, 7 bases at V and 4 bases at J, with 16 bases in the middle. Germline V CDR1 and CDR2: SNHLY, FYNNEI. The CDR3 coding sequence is TGTGCCAGCACCGGGGCGCGAGGACTCACTGAAGCTTTCTTT. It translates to CASTGARGLTEAFF. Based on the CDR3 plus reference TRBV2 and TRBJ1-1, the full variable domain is EPEVTQTPSHQVTQMGQEVILRCVPISNHLYFYWYRQILGQKVEFLVSFYNNEISEKSEIFDDQFSVERPDGSNFTLKIRSTKLEDSAMYFCASTGARGLTEAFFGQGTRLTVV.

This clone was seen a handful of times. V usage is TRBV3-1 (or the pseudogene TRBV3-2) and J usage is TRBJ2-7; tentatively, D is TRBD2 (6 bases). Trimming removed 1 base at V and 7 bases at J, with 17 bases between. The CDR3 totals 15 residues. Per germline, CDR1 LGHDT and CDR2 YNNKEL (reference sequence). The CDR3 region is CASSQASGLVGEQYF. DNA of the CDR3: TGTGCCAGCAGCCAAGCCTCGGGACTTGTGGGTGAGCAGTACTTC.

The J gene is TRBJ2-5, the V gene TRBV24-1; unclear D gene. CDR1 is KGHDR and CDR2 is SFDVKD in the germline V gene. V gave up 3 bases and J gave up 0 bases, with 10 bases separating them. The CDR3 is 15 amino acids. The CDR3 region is CATSDPGYYQETQYF. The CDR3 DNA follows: TGTGCCACCAGTGATCCCGGCTACTACCAAGAGACCCAGTACTTC.

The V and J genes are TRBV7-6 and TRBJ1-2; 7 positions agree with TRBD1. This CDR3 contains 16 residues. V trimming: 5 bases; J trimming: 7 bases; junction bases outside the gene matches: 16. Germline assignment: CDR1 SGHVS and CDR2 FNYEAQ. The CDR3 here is CASSPPGDRAIGGYTF. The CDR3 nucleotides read TGTGCCAGCAGCCCACCGGGTGACAGGGCGATTGGTGGCTACACCTTC.

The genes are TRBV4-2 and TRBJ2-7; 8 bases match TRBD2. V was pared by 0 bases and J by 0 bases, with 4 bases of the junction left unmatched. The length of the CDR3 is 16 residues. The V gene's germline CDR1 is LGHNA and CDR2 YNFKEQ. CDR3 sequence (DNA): TGTGCCAGCAGCCAAGACGACCTAGCGGGCTCCTACGAGCAGTACTTC. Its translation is CASSQDDLAGSYEQYF.

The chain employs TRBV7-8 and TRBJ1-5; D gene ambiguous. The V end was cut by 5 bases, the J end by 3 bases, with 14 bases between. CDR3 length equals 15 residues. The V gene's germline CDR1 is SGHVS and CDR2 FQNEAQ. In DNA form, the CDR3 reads TGTGCCAGCAGCCAACAGAGGCAGACCAATCAGCCCCAGCATTTT. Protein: CASSQQRQTNQPQHF.

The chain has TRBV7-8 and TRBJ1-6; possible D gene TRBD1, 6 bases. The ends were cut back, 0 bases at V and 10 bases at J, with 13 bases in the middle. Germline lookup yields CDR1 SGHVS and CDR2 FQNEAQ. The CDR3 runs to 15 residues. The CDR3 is CASSLAEGHVSPLHF. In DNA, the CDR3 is TGTGCCAGCAGCTTAGCGGAGGGACACGTATCACCCCTCCACTTT. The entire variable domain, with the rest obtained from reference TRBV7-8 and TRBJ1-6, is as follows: GAGVSQSPRYKVAKRGQDVALRCDPISGHVSLFWYQQALGQGPEFLTYFQNEAQLDKSGLPSDRFFAERPEGSVSTLKIQRTQQEDSAVYLCASSLAEGHVSPLHFGNGTRLTVT.

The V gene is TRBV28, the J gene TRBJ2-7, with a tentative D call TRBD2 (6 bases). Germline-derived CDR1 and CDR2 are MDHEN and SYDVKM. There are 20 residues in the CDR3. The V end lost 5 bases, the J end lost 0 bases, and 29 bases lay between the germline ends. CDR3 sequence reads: CASSLAPAGLLAGSSYEQYF. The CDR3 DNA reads TGTGCCAGCAGTCTCGCCCCGGCAGGGCTGTTGGCGGGGTCCTCCTACGAGCAGTACTTC. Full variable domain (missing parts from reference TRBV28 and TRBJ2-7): DVKVTQSSRYLVKRTGEKVFLECVQDMDHENMFWYRQDPGLGLRLIYFSYDVKMKEKGDIPEGYSVSREKKERFSLILESASTNQTSMYLCASSLAPAGLLAGSSYEQYFGPGTRLTVT.

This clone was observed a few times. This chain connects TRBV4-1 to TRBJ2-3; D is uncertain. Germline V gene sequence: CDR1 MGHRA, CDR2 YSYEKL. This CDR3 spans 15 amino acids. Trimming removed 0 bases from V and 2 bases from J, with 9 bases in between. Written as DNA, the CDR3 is TGCGCCAGCAGCCAAGATGGAACGGTCACAGATACGCAGTATTTT. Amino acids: CASSQDGTVTDTQYF.

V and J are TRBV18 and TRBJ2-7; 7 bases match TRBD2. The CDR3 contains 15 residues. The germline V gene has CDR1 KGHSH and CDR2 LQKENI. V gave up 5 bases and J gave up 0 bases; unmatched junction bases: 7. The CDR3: CASSSPSGFSYEQYF. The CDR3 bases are TGTGCCAGCTCAAGTCCTAGCGGATTCTCCTACGAGCAGTACTTC.

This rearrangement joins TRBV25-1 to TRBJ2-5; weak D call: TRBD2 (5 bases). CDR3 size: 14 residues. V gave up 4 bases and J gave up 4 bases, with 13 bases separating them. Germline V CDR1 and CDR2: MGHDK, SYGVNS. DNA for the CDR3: TGTGCCAGCAGTGTCGTATGGGAGAGAGAGACCCAGTACTTC. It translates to CASSVVWERETQYF.

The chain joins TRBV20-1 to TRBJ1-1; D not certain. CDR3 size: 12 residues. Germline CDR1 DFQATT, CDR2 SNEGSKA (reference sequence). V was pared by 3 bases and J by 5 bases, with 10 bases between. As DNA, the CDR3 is TGCAGTGCTAGTGGGAGAAGGACTGAAGCTTTCTTT. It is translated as CSASGRRTEAFF.

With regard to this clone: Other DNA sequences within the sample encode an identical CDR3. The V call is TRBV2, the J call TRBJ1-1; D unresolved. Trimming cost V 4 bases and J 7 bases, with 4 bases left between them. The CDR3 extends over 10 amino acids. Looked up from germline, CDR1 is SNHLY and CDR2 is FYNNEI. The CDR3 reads CASSGREAFF. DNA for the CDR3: TGTGCCAGCAGTGGGCGTGAAGCTTTCTTT.

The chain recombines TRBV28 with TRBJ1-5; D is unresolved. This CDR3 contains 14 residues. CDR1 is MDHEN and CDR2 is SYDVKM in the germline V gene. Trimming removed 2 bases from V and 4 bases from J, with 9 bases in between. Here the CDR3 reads CASSLALGNQPQHF. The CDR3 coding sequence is TGTGCCAGCAGTTTAGCCTTGGGGAATCAGCCCCAGCATTTT. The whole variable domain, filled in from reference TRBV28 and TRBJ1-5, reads DVKVTQSSRYLVKRTGEKVFLECVQDMDHENMFWYRQDPGLGLRLIYFSYDVKMKEKGDIPEGYSVSREKKERFSLILESASTNQTSMYLCASSLALGNQPQHFGDGTRLSIL.

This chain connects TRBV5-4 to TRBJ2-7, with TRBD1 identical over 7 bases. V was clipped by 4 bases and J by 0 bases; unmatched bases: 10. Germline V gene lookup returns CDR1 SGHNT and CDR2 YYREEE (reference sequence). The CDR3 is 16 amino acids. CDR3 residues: CASSPNRGVYSYEQYF. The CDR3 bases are TGTGCCAGCAGCCCGAACAGGGGCGTTTACTCCTACGAGCAGTACTTC.

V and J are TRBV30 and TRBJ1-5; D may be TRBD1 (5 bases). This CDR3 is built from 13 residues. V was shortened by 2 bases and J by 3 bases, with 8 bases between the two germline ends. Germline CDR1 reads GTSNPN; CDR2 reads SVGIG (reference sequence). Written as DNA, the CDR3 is TGTGCCTGGAGTTGGGACCTCAATCAGCCCCAGCATTTT. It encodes CAWSWDLNQPQHF.

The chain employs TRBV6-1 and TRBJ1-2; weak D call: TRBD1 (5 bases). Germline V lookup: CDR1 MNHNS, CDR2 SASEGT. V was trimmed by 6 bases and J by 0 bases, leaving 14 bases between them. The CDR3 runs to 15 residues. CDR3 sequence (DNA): TGTGCCAGCAGAGCTCCGACAGTTTCTAACTATGGCTACACCTTC. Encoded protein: CASRAPTVSNYGYTF.

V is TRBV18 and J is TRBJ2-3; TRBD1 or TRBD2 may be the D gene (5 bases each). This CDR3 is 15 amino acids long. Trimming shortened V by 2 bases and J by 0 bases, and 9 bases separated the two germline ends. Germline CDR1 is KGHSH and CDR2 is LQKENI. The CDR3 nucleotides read TGTGCCAGCTCACCAGGGGGACCTAGCACAGATACGCAGTATTTT. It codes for CASSPGGPSTDTQYF.

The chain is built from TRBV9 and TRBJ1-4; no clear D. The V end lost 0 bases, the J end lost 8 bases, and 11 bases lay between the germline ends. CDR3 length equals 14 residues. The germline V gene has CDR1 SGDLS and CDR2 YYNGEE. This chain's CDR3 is CASSVGGLREKLFF. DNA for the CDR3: TGTGCCAGCAGCGTAGGAGGGCTTAGGGAAAAACTGTTTTTT. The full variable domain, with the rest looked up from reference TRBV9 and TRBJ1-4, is DSGVTQTPKHLITATGQRVTLRCSPRSGDLSVYWYQQSLDQGLQFLIQYYNGEERAKGNILERFSAQQFPDLHSELNLSSLELGDSALYFCASSVGGLREKLFFGSGTQLSVL.

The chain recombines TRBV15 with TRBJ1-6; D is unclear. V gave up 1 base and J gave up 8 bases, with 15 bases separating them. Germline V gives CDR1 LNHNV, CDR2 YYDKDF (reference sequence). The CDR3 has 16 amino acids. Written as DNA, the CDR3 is TGTGCCACCAGCAGAGCCGCAACAGCCCGGGATTCACCCCTCCACTTT. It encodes CATSRAATARDSPLHF.

The chain's CDR3 is CASSPSPRARWQFF. The CDR3 DNA sequence: TGTGCCAGCAGCCCCTCACCTAGGGCTAGGTGGCAGTTCTTC. The genes are TRBV11-2 and TRBJ2-1; the D is unclear. CDR1 is SGHAT, CDR2 FQNNGV, per germline. The germline V and J ends were trimmed by 5 bases and 12 bases, with 20 bases remaining between them. This CDR3 comprises 14 residues.

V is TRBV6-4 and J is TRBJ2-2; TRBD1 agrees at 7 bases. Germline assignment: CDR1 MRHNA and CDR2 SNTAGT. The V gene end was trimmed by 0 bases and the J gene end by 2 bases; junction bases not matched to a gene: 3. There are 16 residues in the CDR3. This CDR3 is CASSDSGTANTGELFF. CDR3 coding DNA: TGTGCCAGCAGTGACTCAGGGACAGCCAACACCGGGGAGCTGTTTTTT.

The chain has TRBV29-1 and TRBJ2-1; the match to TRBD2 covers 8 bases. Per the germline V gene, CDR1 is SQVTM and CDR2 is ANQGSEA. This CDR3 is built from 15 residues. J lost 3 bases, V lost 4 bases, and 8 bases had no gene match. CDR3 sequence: CSVVGLAGLYNEQFF. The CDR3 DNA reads TGCAGCGTTGTAGGGCTAGCGGGCCTCTACAATGAGCAGTTCTTC.

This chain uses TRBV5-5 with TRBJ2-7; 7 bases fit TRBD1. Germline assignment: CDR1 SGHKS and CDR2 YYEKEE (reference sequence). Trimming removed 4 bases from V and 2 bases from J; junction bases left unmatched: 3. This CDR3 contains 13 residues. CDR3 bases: TGTGCCAGCAGCCCAGGGACAGCCTACGAGCAGTACTTC. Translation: CASSPGTAYEQYF.

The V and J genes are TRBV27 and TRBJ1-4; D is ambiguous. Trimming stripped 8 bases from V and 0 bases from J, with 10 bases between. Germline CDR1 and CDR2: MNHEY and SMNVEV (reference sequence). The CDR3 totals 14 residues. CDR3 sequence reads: CASGYSATNEKLFF. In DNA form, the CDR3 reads TGTGCCAGCGGATACAGTGCAACTAATGAAAAACTGTTTTTT. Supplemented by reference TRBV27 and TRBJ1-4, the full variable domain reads EAQVTQNPRYLITVTGKKLTVTCSQNMNHEYMSWYRQDPGLGLRQIYYSMNVEVTDKGDVPEGYKVSRKEKRNFPLILESPSPNQTSLYFCASGYSATNEKLFFGSGTQLSVL.